This T cell receptor (beta chain) emerged from a study of CD8+ T cells in alopecia areata. Study as a whole: Treated patients received severity scores based on the percentage of scalp area affected.

Documented treatment: oral pan-JAK inhibitor, 5-10 mg twice daily. Trimming shortened V by 3 bases and J by 4 bases, and 18 bases separated the two germline ends. The CDR3 runs 15 residues. Germline CDR1 reads GTSNPN; CDR2 reads SVGIG (reference sequence). Extracted RNA was reverse transcribed into cDNA, the sequencing template. Profiled with immunoSEQ multiplex PCR; TCRdb holds only in-frame clones, not every one. This table has roughly 220,000 clones, roughly two fifths appearing once. In this sample, this clone turned up once. Its antigen is still unknown. Study-wide results and caveats: Scalp sample data also include resident alphabeta T cells from normal skin. Among the 100 top clones, expanded CD8+ clones, like scalp clonality, were significantly decreased by tofacitinib.

The chain uses TRBV30 and TRBJ2-5, with D possibly TRBD2 on 6 matching bases. Source: CD4+ T cells sorted from blood, taken at week 34, from a patient treated with tofacitinib. The TCR originated in a human donor with alopecia areata. CDR3 nucleotide sequence: TGTGCCTGGAGGAAAGAGACTAGTCTAACAGAGACCCAGTACTTC. This sequence encodes CAWRKETSLTETQYF.